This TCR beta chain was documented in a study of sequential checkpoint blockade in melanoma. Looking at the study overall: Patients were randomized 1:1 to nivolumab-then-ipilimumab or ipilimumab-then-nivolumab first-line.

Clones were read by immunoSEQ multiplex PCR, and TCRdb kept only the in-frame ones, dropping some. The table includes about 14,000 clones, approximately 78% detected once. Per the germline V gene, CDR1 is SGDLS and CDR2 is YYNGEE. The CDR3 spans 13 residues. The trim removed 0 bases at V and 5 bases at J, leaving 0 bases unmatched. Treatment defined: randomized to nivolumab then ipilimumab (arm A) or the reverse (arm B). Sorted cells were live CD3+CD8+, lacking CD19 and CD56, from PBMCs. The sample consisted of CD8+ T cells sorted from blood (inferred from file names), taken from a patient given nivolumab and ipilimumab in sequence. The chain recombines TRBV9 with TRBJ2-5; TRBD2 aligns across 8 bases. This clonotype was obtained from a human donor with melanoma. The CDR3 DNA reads TGTGCCAGCAGCGTAGGCGGGAGGGAGACCCAGTACTTC. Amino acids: CASSVGGRETQYF.